This T cell receptor (beta chain) derives from a study of blood T cell repertoires in COVID-19. For the study at large: Collection of acute and convalescent COVID-19 samples took place in the United States, Italy and Spain. PBMCs, B-cell-depleted T cells, or T cells provided the cDNA or gDNA that made up the material.

Germline CDR1 SGHVS, CDR2 FQNEAQ. Trimming pared 5 bases from V and 6 bases from J, leaving 8 bases between. The CDR3 runs to 12 residues. As processed by the authors: Scientists estimated how many nucleated cells there were by amplifying reference gene primers. The protocol was immunoSEQ multiplex PCR, while the TCRdb copy is restricted to in-frame clones and leaves out a portion. The D gene and trimming were derived from the DNA, and the V and J assignments and clone size from that table. The sample contains about 370,000 clones, almost 90% of which appear only once. The sequenced sample was peripheral blood. The source of this sequence is a man aged 18 to 29 with active or convalescent COVID-19. The genes are TRBV7-8 and TRBJ1-5; D unresolved. DNA for the CDR3: TGTGCCAGCAGCCTGACGGGTCAGCCCCAGCATTTT. The encoded protein is CASSLTGQPQHF.